The clone carrying this TCR beta chain was seen a handful of times. Germline loops: CDR1 SEHNR, CDR2 FQNEAQ (reference sequence). Trimming removed 0 bases at V and 0 bases at J, with 8 bases between. The CDR3 covers 16 residues. Unique molecular identifiers featured in how the TCRbeta library was prepared. MiXCR, run by TCRdb on the PCR reads, gives a single entry per CDR3 protein. The sample holds about 610,000 distinct CDR3 sequences, over 9.5% seen once. These data originate in a study of T-cell reconstitution after alpha-beta-depleted transplantation in children. The chain recombines TRBV7-9 with TRBJ2-2; D uncertain. Material: PBMCs from the stem cell graft donor, obtained from the stem cell graft. The sequence came from a human donor who donated a stem cell graft to a child with acute myeloid leukemia. CDR3 protein: CASSLAPSSNTGELFF. In nucleotides, the CDR3 is TGTGCCAGCAGCTTAGCGCCCAGCTCGAACACCGGGGAGCTGTTTTTT.